The present T cell receptor (beta chain) was sequenced within a study of T cell clonotyping in hematopoietic cell transplantation. As for time point: recipient sample about 28 days before transplant, after cytoreduction. Produced via immunoSEQ multiplex PCR; TCRdb's table is partial and in-frame only. Of approximately 10,000 clones listed, roughly 84% are singletons. Concerning this clone itself: Its antigen is not known.

Study outcomes and limitations: After transplant, recipient diversity fell while pathologically expanded clonotypes grew through day 180.

CDR3 length: 14 residues. The germline gives CDR1 SGHTA, CDR2 FQGNSA. The V and J ends lost 5 bases and 6 bases respectively, with 17 bases between them. This sequence was found in a woman aged 45-60 years with chronic myeloid leukemia. Some clones in this sample may be carry-over from other donors' samples. Sequenced material: peripheral blood mononuclear cells, taken before stem cell transplant. The rearrangement joins TRBV7-2 to TRBJ2-7; perhaps TRBD1 as D (6 bases). The CDR3 nucleotides are TGTGCCAGCAGCCAGTCAAATCCAGGGGTCGAGCAGTACTTC. Its translation: CASSQSNPGVEQYF.